Listed here is a single TCR beta chain. There is no known antigen for this receptor. The record has no base qualities; no much larger clone is one base away. Receptor amplification or capture employed the immunoSEQ multiplex PCR assay. For the multiplex PCR, a mixture combining 60 forward primers for TCR Vbeta segments and 13 reverse primers for TCR Jbeta segments was used. The CDR3 region of rearranged TCR beta genes was amplified from genomic DNA with a multiplex PCR assay. The amplified TCR beta libraries were sequenced on the Illumina HiSeq System as 87-base-pair reads. The original pipeline was this. In a later analysis, about 80 million unique TCR beta chains were counted across the approximately 640 repertoires, and approximately 11 million of these chains were shared by at least two donors. A nearest-neighbor algorithm error-corrected the raw reads and collapsed the reads into unique sequences, merging closely related sequences to remove PCR and sequencing errors. To assign V, D and J gene segments, CDR3 sequences were aligned to IMGT reference sequences. Each retained sequence needed at least a six-nucleotide match to both a V gene segment and a J gene segment. A rearrangement was called productive if the CDR3 had no stop codons and remained in frame with V and J, and every other rearrangement was called non-productive. Following IMGT convention, CDR3 was defined as the stretch from the second conserved V-encoded cysteine up to the conserved J-encoded phenylalanine. Sequences without an unambiguous match to a single V gene segment were excluded from the earlier analysis of 450 to 750 of the donors. In an earlier analysis of some 590 of the donors, a V segment was called functional when productive rearrangements were above 56.7%, and segregating when the standard deviation between donors exceeded 5%. A statistical classification framework was built for diagnosing cytomegalovirus status from the catalog of TCR beta chain sequences. A later analysis assigned V and J genes by comparing TCR nucleotide sequences with IMGT/GENE-DB human TR gene sequences. The TCRdist pipeline was used in a later analysis to assign CDR3 sequences and most-parsimonious VDJ recombination scenarios. In a later analysis, each TCR beta chain was defined by its CDR3 amino acid sequence together with its V-gene family, and reads lacking a unique V-gene family were excluded. As a way to deal with suspected cross-contamination and a sequencing artifact, a later analysis dropped hundreds of nucleotide sequences that were highly shared and had low generation probability. For each public chain, a later analysis derived a clonal expansion index from normalized ranks of inferred template counts within each repertoire. A later analysis computed generation probabilities with a VDJ recombination model fitted to out-of-frame rearrangements, and checked the results against IGoR. In a later analysis, hypergeometric tests were used to score TCR-TCR, TCR-HLA and TCR-CMV co-occurrence, with a repertoire-size bias correction applied to TCR pairs. To estimate false discovery rates, a later analysis permuted the HLA or CMV assignments 20 times. In a later analysis, co-occurring TCRs were grouped using DBSCAN, and TCRdist sequence similarity was added for clustering within HLA-allele-positive subsets. Co-occurrence clustering excluded repertoires with fewer than 30,000 or more than 120,000 public chains, plus five with anomalous nucleotide sharing. TCRdb stores this immuneACCESS table with in-frame sequences only. Part of the clones is absent; in the studies checked, under half of the shortfall reflects unresolved V genes, and no reason is known for the rest. That table gives V, J and clone size, and the DNA gave D and trimming. The sample includes 99,000 or so clones, with approximately 80% observed a single time. Roughly 1.9% of the sample goes to the ten largest clones.

From the germline V gene, CDR1 is MNHNS and CDR2 is SASEGT. From the cysteine up to the phenylalanine, the CDR3 has a length of 15 residues. Here the CDR3 DNA is all that survives: 45 bases in frame from base 1. V is cut by 3 bases and J by 6 bases, and the space between the germline ends is 15 bases. The data were obtained in a study of cytomegalovirus exposure and HLA in healthy donors (TCRdb year 2017). Study-wide context: An earlier analysis of roughly 630 of the donors reported 250 to 350 Gb of sequence data and 117 million unique TCR beta sequences from about 179 million T cells. Genome-wide SNP genotypes for about 55% of the roughly 670 donors were used in a later genetic analysis, which treated that subset as a discovery cohort. The T cell repertoires of some 700 subjects were profiled by immunosequencing and related to cytomegalovirus serostatus. The later analysis used no new phenotypic data to find candidate immune exposures, relying instead on TCR beta sequences and their occurrence across donors. Typing coverage varied by locus: 629-630 donors for A, B, C, DRB1 and DQB1; under 550 for DQA1; approximately 610 for DPA1; about 450 for DPB1. On average, around 230,000 unique TCR beta nucleotide sequences were sequenced per donor among some 430 genotyped donors of the cohort, with about 17% of those sequences being non-productive. Donor age, sex, ethnicity and CMV serostatus were compiled together with the repertoire data. Among the roughly 400 genotyped donors, under 90% belonged to the genetic ancestry cluster associated with self-reported Caucasian donors. The study was designed to test whether signatures of past pathogen exposure could be identified by cataloging public T cell receptors. High-throughput TCR immunosequencing, statistical association of individual TCRs with disease status, and machine learning were combined to predict cytomegalovirus infection status. Roughly 5 DR-DQ haplotypes were handled as single units for association and clustering because linkage in the cohort was strong. A later analysis re-examined previously published TCR beta repertoires from roughly 720 donors and added high-resolution HLA genotyping to investigate patterns of TCR occurrence. In an earlier analysis of 550 to 700 of the donors, high-throughput TCR beta sequencing was used to judge whether each TCR beta V gene segment behaved as functional or pseudogenic. Every repertoire in the discovery cohort had been generated on one and the same sequencing platform. Besides the first cohort of roughly 640 subjects, a separate validation cohort made up of 120 different subjects was used. HLA typing included class I and class II loci at four-digit resolution. Around 330 gigabases of sequencing data and roughly 81 million unique TCR sequences made up an early release that covered under 750 HLA-typed donors.

The cohort consisted of 666 healthy bone marrow donors. At the time of sampling, every cohort member was nominally healthy, though immune exposures that went unrecorded were likely present. The donor was CMV seronegative and belonged to the group of 320 or so seronegative cohort members. Every donor gave a peripheral blood sample, and the peripheral blood mononuclear cells from that sample were used for TCR beta sequencing. Genomic DNA extraction from the blood cell samples was performed with the Qiagen DNeasy Blood Extraction Kit. What the authors observed across the whole study: In an earlier analysis of some 500 of the donors, most TCR beta V segments appeared in productive rearrangements about 87% or about 30% of the time, broadly matching IMGT annotations. Because the 87-base-pair reads could not distinguish some IMGT-functional V segments, including TRBV6-2 and TRBV6-3, those segments were excluded. According to a later analysis, parvovirus B19, influenza, CMV and Epstein-Barr virus appeared linked to several top co-occurrence clusters. Because HLA typing was unavailable for some donors at each locus, only the typed subset was used in association tests. Roughly uniform sequencing depth across donors was assumed in presence/absence analyses, although this assumption may not hold. Cytomegalovirus status was reported to be diagnosed by the classifier with high specificity and sensitivity in both the original and validation cohorts. According to a later genetic analysis, donors in an Asian-associated ancestry cluster had fewer N-insertions in productive TCRs than the roughly 670-donor mean. Strong co-occurrence of HLA alleles, especially DR and DQ, made assigning TCR associations to individual alleles difficult. Fewer than 20 rarely observed V segments, including chromosome 9 orphons, were excluded from the earlier analysis of several hundred of the donors because counts were too low. A total of 150 or so TCR beta chains were listed by the study as associated with cytomegalovirus. A later analysis found that HLA-associated TCR beta chains were more clonally expanded and had lower generation probabilities than equally common non-associated chains. Specific HLA alleles were associated with 15,000 to 20,000 TCR beta sequences at a false discovery rate of 0.05 in a later analysis. A further reported finding was that TCR beta sequences accurately predicted the HLA-A and HLA-B alleles for most subjects in the first cohort. This cohort had only TCR beta chains sequenced, and the lack of alpha or paired-chain data limited which features could be detected. The sequencing pipeline was judged likely to have produced a cluster of highly shared sequence variants as a technical artifact. Linkage disequilibrium might explain the correlated functional status among segregating V segments, but an unknown experimental factor could not be ruled out. According to a later analysis, most CMV-associated TCR beta chains appeared to be HLA-restricted, and the HLA associations seemed to be driven largely by CMV exposure. In a later analysis, TCR association rates were found to vary across HLA loci, with the most associated TCRs seen for DRB1 alleles and the fewest for HLA-C alleles. According to the authors, the approach could potentially be generalized to other disease states and immunological phenotypes. Three of the identified cytomegalovirus-associated TCR beta chains were confirmed in vitro to be specific for cytomegalovirus antigens. For the cohort, immune exposure information was limited to CMV serostatus. Across donors, most TCR sequences were observed very rarely, whereas some public TCRs were present in many individuals. In a later genetic analysis, a missense DCLRE1C variant was associated with V-gene and J-gene trimming of TCR beta chains, and the association was replicated in an independent cohort.

The TCR sequence derives from a woman between 40 and 55 years old in good health and CMV-seronegative. The chain is made from TRBV6-1 and TRBJ2-1; D gene: possibly TRBD1, on 6 matching bases. Sample: PBMCs. DNA sequence: TGTGCCAGCAGTGATCAATTCACAGGGTTCAATGAGCAGTTCTTC. The translation is CASSDQFTGFNEQFF.